This paragraph covers one T cell receptor (beta chain) sequence. Its antigen is currently not known. Within one base of it there is no much larger clone, and no base qualities were kept. The immunoSEQ Assay, a bias-controlled multiplex PCR, was used to amplify TCRbeta CDR3 regions from genomic DNA. The published analysis was carried out like this. The number of nucleated cells in each sample was estimated from the amplification of reference gene primers within the assay. To quantify the absolute abundance of each unique TCRbeta CDR3 rearrangement, sequence reads were collapsed and filtered. For each sample, productive Simpson clonality was calculated as the square root of Simpson's diversity index over productive rearrangements. TCRdb mirrors the immuneACCESS table, restricted to in-frame sequences. Some clones are absent from its copies; in checked studies, under half trace to an unresolved V gene, and the reason for the others is unknown. D and trimming come from the DNA, and the V and J calls and clone size come from that table. The sample table lists roughly 100,000 clones, 70% to 90% of them with a count of one. The ten most abundant clones make up under 2% of the sample.

This entry is derived from a study of blood T cell repertoires in COVID-19 (dated by TCRdb to the early 2020s). Regarding the study in general: The collaborator samples originated in the United States, Italy and Spain and spanned the acute and convalescent phases of COVID-19. The material from the prospective study consisted of cDNA or gDNA derived from T cells, B-cell-depleted T cells, or PBMCs. The dataset comprised deeply sampled blood TCRbeta repertoires from subjects exposed to, actively infected with, or recovered from COVID-19. The repertoires were made available in a free public database intended to serve as a resource for research on the immune response to SARS-CoV-2. Samples came from the ongoing ImmuneRACE study (first 160 participants) plus 1,254 subjects from 6 global collaborators. Sample metadata almost always included a de-identified subject ID, COVID-19 status, age in years and sex. HLA class I and class II types, where available, came from metadata supplied by the sample provider rather than from assay-based typing.

What the research found in general, with its limitations: How much clinical and demographic metadata was included differed by source and by participant, and the metadata was provided uncurated.

The CDR1 and CDR2 encoded by the germline V gene are SGHNT and YENEEA. The CDR3 runs 15 amino acids, cysteine and phenylalanine included. This entry keeps only the CDR3 DNA: 45 bases, framed from base 1. Trimming takes 5 bases from V and 7 bases from J, and the germline ends sit 17 bases apart. Whole blood was collected in K2EDTA tubes by collaborating institutions according to the institutions' own protocols. Collaborator samples were shipped for TCRbeta analysis as frozen whole blood, isolated PBMCs, or DNA extracted from either sample type. The chain joins TRBV11-3 to TRBJ2-2; TRBD2 might be the D gene, on 6 matching bases. Input material: peripheral blood. The TCR sequence derives from a man of 80 years or more with acute or convalescent COVID-19. The sequence in DNA is TGTGCCAGCAGCGCCCGGGACTCCCCTGACGGGGAGCTGTTTTTT. It specifies CASSARDSPDGELFF.